The next 20 T cell receptor beta chains were all read from a single sample in a study of T cells in Graves' hyperthyroidism and ophthalmopathy. Using RNA transcripts as the source, TCR beta CDR3 regions were amplified. First-round RT-PCR with HTBI primers amplified the TCR CDR3 region. TCRdb redid the calling of the multiplex PCR reads with MiXCR, one entry per CDR3 protein. The sample consists of 500,000 to 600,000 distinct CDR3 sequences, over 15% of them appearing once. Sample: blood. Source of these receptors: a young woman with Graves' hyperthyroidism.

This rearrangement joins TRBV6-5 to TRBJ1-3; TRBD1 is a possible D gene (5 bases). The CDR3 has 17 amino acids. Germline V gene lookup returns CDR1 MNHEY and CDR2 SVGAGI. V lost 2 bases and J 0 bases, leaving 14 bases between the germline ends. The DNA for the CDR3 is TGTGCCAGCAGTTACAGTTGGGGGACCCTCTCTGGAAACACCATATATTTT. Protein sequence: CASSYSWGTLSGNTIYF.

This clonotype was seen only a few times. The V gene is TRBV6-5, the J gene TRBJ2-7, with 7 bases aligning to TRBD2. This CDR3 contains 15 residues. V was pared by 4 bases and J by 5 bases, with 11 bases of the junction left unmatched. Germline-derived CDR1 and CDR2 are MNHEY and SVGAGI. CDR3 loop: CASSSTGGMRNEQYF. CDR3 coding DNA: TGTGCCAGCAGTTCCACGGGGGGTATGAGGAACGAGCAGTACTTC.

This clonotype was picked up a small number of times. The V gene is TRBV6-1, the J gene TRBJ2-7, with a possible D match to TRBD2 (5 bases). Per germline, CDR1 MNHNS and CDR2 SASEGT. The CDR3 runs 16 residues. The V gene lost 4 bases and the J gene lost 3 bases, with 19 bases spanning the gap. CDR3 DNA: TGTGCCAGCAGTGCCTCAACTAGACCCCTCTACTACGAGCAGTACTTC. The encoded protein is CASSASTRPLYYEQYF.

The CDR3 DNA sequence: TGTGCCAGCAGCCAAACCTTGGGAGAGCAGTACTTC. It encodes CASSQTLGEQYF. The rearrangement joins TRBV7-8 to TRBJ2-7; D is unclear. Germline CDR1 reads SGHVS; CDR2 reads FQNEAQ. This CDR3 has 12 residues. V was trimmed by 5 bases and J by 7 bases, leaving 12 bases between them.

This clonotype was seen ten or more times. This sequence joins TRBV5-1 and TRBJ2-3, with 7 bases lining up with TRBD1. The V and J ends lost 2 bases and 0 bases, in that order; junction bases with no gene match: 6. CDR3 length: 16 amino acids. Germline V gene sequence: CDR1 SGHRS, CDR2 YFSETQ. The CDR3 region is CASSFSTGQSTDTQYF. The CDR3 DNA reads as TGCGCCAGCAGCTTCTCAACGGGACAGAGCACAGATACGCAGTATTTT.

The genes are TRBV5-1 and TRBJ2-3; 12 bases line up with TRBD2. Germline lookup yields CDR1 SGHRS and CDR2 YFSETQ. With V trimmed by 2 bases and J by 2 bases, 9 bases remained unmatched. The CDR3 runs to 18 residues. The CDR3 loop is CASSLASGRASPTDTQYF. CDR3 nucleotide sequence: TGCGCCAGCAGCTTAGCTAGCGGGAGGGCTTCACCCACAGATACGCAGTATTTT.

This clonotype came up many times. V is TRBV5-1 and J is TRBJ1-2; D may be TRBD1 (6 bases). With 3 bases removed from V and 7 bases from J, the gap between germline ends came to 13 bases. The CDR3 contains 13 residues. Germline V CDR1 and CDR2: SGHRS, YFSETQ. The CDR3, as DNA: TGCGCCAGCAGCTCCGGACAGTCGAGTGGCTACACCTTC. It specifies CASSSGQSSGYTF.

In this sample, this clonotype turned up many times. This chain uses TRBV20-1 with TRBJ2-7; 7 bases match TRBD2. The CDR3 is 15 residues long. V shed 0 bases and J 4 bases; nucleotides not matched to a gene: 9. Germline assignment: CDR1 DFQATT and CDR2 SNEGSKA (reference sequence). CDR3: CSARDDRASGYEQYF. The CDR3 nucleotides are TGCAGTGCTAGAGATGATCGGGCTAGCGGATACGAGCAGTACTTC.

In this sample, this clonotype turned up a few times. This chain joins TRBV10-3 and TRBJ1-5; D gene unclear. The V gene's germline CDR1 is ENHRY and CDR2 SYGVKD. The CDR3 has 13 residues. With 8 bases removed from V and 4 bases from J, the gap between germline ends came to 12 bases. The CDR3 spells CAIGREQNQPQHF. In DNA, the CDR3 is TGTGCCATCGGACGGGAACAAAATCAGCCCCAGCATTTT.

Comment on this clonotype: A much larger clone lies a single base off, so this may be a read error. The rearrangement links TRBV27 to TRBJ2-3; TRBD1 might be the D (5 bases). The DNA end is a closer match to TRBJ1-5, so the J assignment may be wrong. The CDR3 contains 16 residues. Germline CDR1 reads MNHEY; CDR2 reads SMNVEV (reference sequence). Here the CDR3 reads CASSHLSGGTTDTQHF. As DNA, the CDR3 is TGTGCCAGCAGCCACCTGTCGGGAGGGACCACAGATACGCAGCATTTT.

This clonotype was seen repeatedly, ten times or more. V gene TRBV28 combines with J gene TRBJ2-5; possible D gene TRBD1, 6 bases. V was cut by 6 bases and J by 1 base, with 15 bases left in between. Germline CDR1 and CDR2: MDHEN and SYDVKM. This CDR3 spans 15 amino acids. The CDR3 DNA reads TGTGCCAGCAGAAAACTCGACAGGAGCCAAGAGACCCAGTACTTC. Amino acid sequence: CASRKLDRSQETQYF. The whole variable domain, remainder taken from reference TRBV28 and TRBJ2-5, is DVKVTQSSRYLVKRTGEKVFLECVQDMDHENMFWYRQDPGLGLRLIYFSYDVKMKEKGDIPEGYSVSREKKERFSLILESASTNQTSMYLCASRKLDRSQETQYFGPGTRLLVL.

The sample holds a few counts of this clonotype. This chain connects TRBV7-8 to TRBJ1-6; D unclear. V was clipped by 5 bases and J by 7 bases, with 18 bases between them. Per the germline V gene, CDR1 is SGHVS and CDR2 is FQNEAQ. CDR3 length equals 16 residues. In DNA, the CDR3 is TGTGCCAGCAGCCGCGTCACCGGGCCAAGAAATTCACCCCTCCACTTT. It translates to CASSRVTGPRNSPLHF.

The rearrangement links TRBV4-3 to TRBJ2-6; D gene unclear. From germline, CDR1 is LGHNA and CDR2 YSLEER. The V end lost 1 base, the J end lost 0 bases, and 4 bases lay between the germline ends. This CDR3 is built from 15 residues. The CDR3 spells CASSQGHSGANVLTF. CDR3 bases: TGCGCCAGCAGCCAAGGACACTCTGGGGCCAACGTCCTGACTTTC.

V is TRBV6-6 and J is TRBJ2-7; 10 bases fit TRBD2. Unmatched junction bases numbered 10, after V lost 0 bases and J lost 2 bases. The CDR3 has 18 amino acids. Germline V gene lookup returns CDR1 MNHNY and CDR2 SVGAGI (reference sequence). CDR3 nucleotides: TGTGCCAGCAGTTACTCGGCTAGCGGGAGCACGGGGACCTACGAGCAGTACTTC. Amino acids: CASSYSASGSTGTYEQYF.

The chain carries TRBV7-8 and TRBJ2-7; 8 bases line up with TRBD1. Germline loops: CDR1 SGHVS, CDR2 FQNEAQ. V lost 6 bases to trimming and J lost 4 bases; unmatched junction nucleotides: 11. The CDR3 runs to 15 residues. CDR3 DNA: TGTGCCAGCAGATTTAAGGACAGGGAGAGGTACGAGCAGTACTTC. This codes for CASRFKDRERYEQYF.

This clonotype came up a few times. A much bigger clone sits one base away, suggesting this may be a read error. A read error is likely, as this CDR3 ends without the conserved phenylalanine or tryptophan. This chain uses TRBV28 with TRBJ2-5, with D perhaps TRBD2 (5 bases). CDR1 is MDHEN, CDR2 SYDVKM, per germline. The CDR3 is 15 residues long. Trimming cost V 9 bases and J 1 base, with 18 bases left between them. In DNA form, the CDR3 reads TGTGCCAGTTTTAACCCCCTGAGGGCCCAAGAGACCCAGTACCTC. Translating it yields CASFNPLRAQETQYL.

The chain carries TRBV4-1 and TRBJ2-1, with 9 positions matching TRBD2. V gave up 0 bases and J gave up 6 bases; unmatched junction bases: 6. The germline CDR1 and CDR2 sequences are MGHRA and YSYEKL. CDR3 size: 16 residues. CDR3 residues: CASSQDLAGGGNEQFF. CDR3 bases: TGCGCCAGCAGCCAAGATTTGGCGGGGGGGGGCAATGAGCAGTTCTTC.

This chain links TRBV4-1 with TRBJ1-2; no clear D. Germline V gene lookup returns CDR1 MGHRA and CDR2 YSYEKL. Trimming took off 1 base at V and 6 bases at J, with 12 bases between the two ends. The CDR3 loop spans 14 amino acids. For the CDR3, the DNA is TGCGCCAGCAGCCAAGGCCTCGGGAGTGATGGCTACACCTTC. Translating it yields CASSQGLGSDGYTF.

In its sample, this clonotype was seen many times. The gene calls are TRBV5-1 and TRBJ1-2, with 8 nucleotides matching TRBD1. The CDR3 length is 14 residues. Germline trimming cut 5 bases from V and 6 bases from J; bases unmatched to any gene: 9. Germline V gene lookup returns CDR1 SGHRS and CDR2 YFSETQ. CDR3 coding DNA: TGCGCCAGCAGACCCGACAGGGGATGGCATGGCTACACCTTC. It translates to CASRPDRGWHGYTF.

The genes are TRBV24-1 and TRBJ1-2, with no clear D. The V end lost 6 bases, the J end lost 8 bases, and 9 bases lay between the germline ends. The CDR3 has 11 amino acids. CDR1 and CDR2 from the germline V gene are KGHDR and SFDVKD. The DNA of the CDR3 is TGTGCCACCAGTTATACGGGGGGCTACACCTTC. Protein sequence: CATSYTGGYTF.